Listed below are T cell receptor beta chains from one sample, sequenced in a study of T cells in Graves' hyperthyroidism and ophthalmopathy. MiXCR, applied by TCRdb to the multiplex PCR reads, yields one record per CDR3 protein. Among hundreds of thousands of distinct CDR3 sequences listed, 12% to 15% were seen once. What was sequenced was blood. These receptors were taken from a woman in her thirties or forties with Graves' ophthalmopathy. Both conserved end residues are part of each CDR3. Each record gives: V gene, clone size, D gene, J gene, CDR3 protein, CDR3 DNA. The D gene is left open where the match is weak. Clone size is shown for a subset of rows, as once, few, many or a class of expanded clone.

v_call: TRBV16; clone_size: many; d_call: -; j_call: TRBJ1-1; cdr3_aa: CASSQSRAAEAFF; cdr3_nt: TGTGCCAGCAGCCAATCGAGAGCAGCTGAAGCTTTCTTT
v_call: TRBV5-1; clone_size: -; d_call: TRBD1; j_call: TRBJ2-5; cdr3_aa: CASSLAGQGPGETQYF; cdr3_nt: TGCGCCAGCAGCTTGGCGGGACAGGGCCCAGGGGAGACCCAGTACTTC
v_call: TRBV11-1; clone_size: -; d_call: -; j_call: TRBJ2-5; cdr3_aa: CASSLEVWDPPRYF; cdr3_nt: TGTGCCAGCAGCTTAGAGGTGTGGGACCCCCCCCGGTACTTC
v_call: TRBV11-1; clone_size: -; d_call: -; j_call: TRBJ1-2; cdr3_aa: CASSLDVARAGYGYTF; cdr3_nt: TGTGCCAGCAGCTTAGATGTCGCCAGGGCAGGATATGGCTACACCTTC
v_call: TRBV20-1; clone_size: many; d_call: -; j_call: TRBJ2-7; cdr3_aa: CSASYAGTYEQYF; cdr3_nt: TGCAGTGCTAGCTATGCAGGGACCTACGAGCAGTACTTC
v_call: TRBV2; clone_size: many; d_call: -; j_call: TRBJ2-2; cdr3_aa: CASSGTGVPGELFF; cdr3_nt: TGTGCCAGCAGTGGGACGGGAGTTCCCGGGGAGCTGTTTTTT
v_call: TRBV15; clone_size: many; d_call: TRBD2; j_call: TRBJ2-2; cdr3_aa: CATSRAFSSGGNTGELFF; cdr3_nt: TGTGCCACCAGCAGGGCTTTTTCCAGCGGGGGGAACACCGGGGAGCTGTTTTTT
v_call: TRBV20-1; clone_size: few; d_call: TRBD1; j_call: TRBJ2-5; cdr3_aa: CSARDIRGQKETQYF; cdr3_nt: TGCAGTGCTAGAGATATTCGGGGACAGAAAGAGACCCAGTACTTC
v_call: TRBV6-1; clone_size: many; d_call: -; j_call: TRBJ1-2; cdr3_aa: CASSSTNYGYTF; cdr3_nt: TGTGCCAGCAGTTCAACTAACTATGGCTACACCTTC
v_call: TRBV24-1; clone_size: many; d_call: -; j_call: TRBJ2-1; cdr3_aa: CATSDPRIRGADNEQFF; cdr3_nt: TGTGCCACCAGTGATCCACGAATCAGGGGGGCCGACAATGAGCAGTTCTTC
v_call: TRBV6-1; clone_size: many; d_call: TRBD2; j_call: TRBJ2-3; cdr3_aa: CASSTSGLGGTDTQYF; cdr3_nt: TGTGCCAGCAGTACTAGCGGACTAGGTGGGACAGATACGCAGTATTTT
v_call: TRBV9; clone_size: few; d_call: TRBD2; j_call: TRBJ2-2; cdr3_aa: CASSTGLDTGELFF; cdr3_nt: TGTGCCAGCAGCACGGGACTAGACACCGGGGAGCTGTTTTTT
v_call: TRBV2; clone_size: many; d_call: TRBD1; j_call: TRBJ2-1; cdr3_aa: CASSDRVTGTNEQFF; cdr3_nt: TGTGCCAGCAGCGACAGGGTAACAGGAACAAATGAGCAGTTCTTC
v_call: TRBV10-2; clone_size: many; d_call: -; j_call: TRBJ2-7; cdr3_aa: CASATLGLFYEQYF; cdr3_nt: TGCGCCAGCGCTACCTTGGGGCTATTCTACGAGCAGTACTTC
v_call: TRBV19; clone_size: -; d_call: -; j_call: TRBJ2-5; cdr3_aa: CASSRSGGLETQYF; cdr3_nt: TGTGCCAGTTCACGGTCCGGGGGGCTAGAGACCCAGTACTTC
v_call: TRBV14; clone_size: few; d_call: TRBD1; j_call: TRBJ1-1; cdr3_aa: CASSQWTGGVTNFVNTEAFF; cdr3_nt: TGTGCCAGCAGCCAATGGACAGGGGGTGTCACCAACTTCGTGAACACTGAAGCTTTCTTT
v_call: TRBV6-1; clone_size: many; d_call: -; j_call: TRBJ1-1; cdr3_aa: CASRDYRENTEAFF; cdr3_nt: TGTGCCAGCAGAGACTACAGGGAAAACACTGAAGCTTTCTTT
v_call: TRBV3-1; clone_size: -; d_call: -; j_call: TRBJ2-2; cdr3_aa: CASSQDPHRAATGELFF; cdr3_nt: TGTGCCAGCAGCCAAGATCCGCACAGGGCGGCCACCGGGGAGCTGTTTTTT
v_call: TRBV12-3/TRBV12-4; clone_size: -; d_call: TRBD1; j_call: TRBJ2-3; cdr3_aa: CASSRMGQGYSTDTQYF; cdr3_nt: TGTGCCAGCTCGCGAATGGGACAGGGCTACAGCACAGATACGCAGTATTTT
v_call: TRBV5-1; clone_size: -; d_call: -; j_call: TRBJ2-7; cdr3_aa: CASSLTEGLTYEQYF; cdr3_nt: TGCGCCAGCAGCCTCACAGAGGGCCTCACCTACGAGCAGTACTTC
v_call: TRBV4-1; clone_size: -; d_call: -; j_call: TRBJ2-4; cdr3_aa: CASSQQGQTKNIQYF; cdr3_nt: TGCGCCAGCAGCCAACAGGGACAAACCAAAAACATTCAGTACTTC
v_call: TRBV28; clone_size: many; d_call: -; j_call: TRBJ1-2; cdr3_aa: CASSLLRLRFFYGYTF; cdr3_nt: TGTGCCAGCAGTTTACTCCGACTGAGGTTCTTCTATGGCTACACCTTC
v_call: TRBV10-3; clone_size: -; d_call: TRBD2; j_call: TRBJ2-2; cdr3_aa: CAISESIRLAGGTGELFF; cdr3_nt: TGTGCCATCAGTGAGTCGATTCGACTAGCGGGAGGAACCGGGGAGCTGTTTTTT
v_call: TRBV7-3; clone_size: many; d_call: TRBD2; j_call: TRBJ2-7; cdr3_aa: CASSRKREIPYEQYF; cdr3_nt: TGTGCCAGCAGTCGTAAGCGGGAGATCCCCTACGAGCAGTACTTC
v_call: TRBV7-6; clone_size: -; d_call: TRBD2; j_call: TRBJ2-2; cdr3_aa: CASSLAPAGGRNTGELLF; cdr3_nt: TGTGCCAGCAGCTTAGCCCCGGCGGGGGGACGGAACACCGGGGAGCTGCTTTTT
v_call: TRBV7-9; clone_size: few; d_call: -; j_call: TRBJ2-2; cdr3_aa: CASSYRTAGDTGELFF; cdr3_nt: TGTGCCAGCAGCTATCGGACCGCCGGGGACACCGGGGAGCTGTTTTTT
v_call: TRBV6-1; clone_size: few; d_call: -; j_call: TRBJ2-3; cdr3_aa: CASSEAPLDRTDTQYF; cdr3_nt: TGTGCCAGCAGTGAAGCTCCCCTCGACAGGACAGATACGCAGTATTTT
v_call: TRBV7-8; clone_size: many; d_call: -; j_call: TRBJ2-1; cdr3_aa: CASSLDPFNSRRRNEQFF; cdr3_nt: TGTGCCAGCAGCTTAGACCCCTTTAACTCCAGGCGTAGAAATGAGCAGTTCTTC
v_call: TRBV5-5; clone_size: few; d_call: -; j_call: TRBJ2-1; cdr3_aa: CASSSGDGFSYNEQFF; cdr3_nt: TGTGCCAGCAGCTCGGGGGACGGATTCTCCTACAATGAGCAGTTCTTC
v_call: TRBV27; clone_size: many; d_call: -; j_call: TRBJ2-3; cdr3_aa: CASSSSPSGSFTDTQYF; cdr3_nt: TGTGCCAGCAGTTCCTCTCCATCGGGGAGTTTCACAGATACGCAGTATTTT
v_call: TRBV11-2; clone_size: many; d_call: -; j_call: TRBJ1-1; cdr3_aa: CASSLVEGGRRTEAFF; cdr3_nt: TGTGCCAGCAGCTTAGTGGAGGGGGGCCGGAGGACTGAAGCTTTCTTT
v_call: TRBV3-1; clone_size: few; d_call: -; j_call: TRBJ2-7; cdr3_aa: CASSHTGAEQYF; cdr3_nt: TGTGCCAGCAGCCATACAGGAGCCGAGCAGTACTTC
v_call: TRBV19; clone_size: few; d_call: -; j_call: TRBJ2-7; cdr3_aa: CASSISVVDEQYF; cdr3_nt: TGTGCCAGTAGTATAAGTGTCGTCGACGAGCAGTACTTC
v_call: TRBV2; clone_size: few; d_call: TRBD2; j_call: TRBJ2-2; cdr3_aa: CASSEELAGYTGELFF; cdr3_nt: TGTGCCAGCAGTGAGGAGCTAGCGGGGTACACCGGGGAGCTGTTTTTT
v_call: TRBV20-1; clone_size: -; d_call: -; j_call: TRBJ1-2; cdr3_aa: CSARLGGTYGYTF; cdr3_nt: TGCAGTGCTAGGTTAGGGGGTACCTATGGCTACACCTTC
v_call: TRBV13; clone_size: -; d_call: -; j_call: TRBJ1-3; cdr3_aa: CASSAAGSFSGNTIYF; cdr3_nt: TGTGCCAGCAGCGCCGCGGGTTCATTCTCTGGAAACACCATATATTTT
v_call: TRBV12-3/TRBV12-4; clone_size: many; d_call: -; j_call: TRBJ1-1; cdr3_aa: CASSLIWGGEAFF; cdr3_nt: TGTGCCAGCAGTTTAATATGGGGGGGTGAAGCTTTCTTT
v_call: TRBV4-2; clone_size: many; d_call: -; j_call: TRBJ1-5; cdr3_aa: CASSQDSRAGQPQHF; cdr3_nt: TGTGCCAGCAGCCAAGACAGCCGGGCCGGTCAGCCCCAGCATTTT
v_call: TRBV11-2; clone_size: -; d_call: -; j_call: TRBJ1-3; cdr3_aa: CASSLDRRNTIYF; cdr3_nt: TGTGCCAGCAGCTTAGATCGCAGGAACACCATATATTTT
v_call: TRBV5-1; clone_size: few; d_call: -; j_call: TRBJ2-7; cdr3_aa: CASSLAGVGPYEQYF; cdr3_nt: TGCGCCAGCAGCTTGGCGGGGGTGGGGCCCTACGAGCAGTACTTC
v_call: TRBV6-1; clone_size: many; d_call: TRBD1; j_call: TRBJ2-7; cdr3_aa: CASSPGQGAYEQYF; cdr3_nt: TGTGCCAGCAGTCCGGGACAGGGGGCCTACGAGCAGTACTTC
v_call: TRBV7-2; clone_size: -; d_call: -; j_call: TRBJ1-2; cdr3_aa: CASSFDLLGGYTF; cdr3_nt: TGTGCCAGCAGCTTTGACCTCCTGGGGGGCTACACCTTC
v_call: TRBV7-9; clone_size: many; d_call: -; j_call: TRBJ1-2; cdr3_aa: CASSGDGYGYTF; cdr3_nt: TGTGCCAGCAGCGGGGACGGATATGGCTACACCTTC
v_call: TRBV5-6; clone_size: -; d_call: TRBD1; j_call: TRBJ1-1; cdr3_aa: CASSLGQGDSEAFF; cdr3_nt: TGTGCCAGCAGCTTGGGACAGGGGGACTCTGAAGCTTTCTTT
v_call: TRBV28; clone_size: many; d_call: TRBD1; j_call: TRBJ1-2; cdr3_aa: CASGRGLSYGYTF; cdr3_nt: TGTGCCAGCGGCAGGGGGTTAAGCTATGGCTACACCTTC